The 28 T cell receptor beta chains in this list originate from one sample, sequenced in a study of response to subunit inactivated influenza vaccine. TCRdb called the RT-PCR reads again in MiXCR, with one record for every CDR3 protein. The sample includes fewer than 800,000 distinct CDR3 sequences, 15% to 19% seen only once; the top ten take roughly 11%. This material consisted of PBMCs from blood, taken 12 days after vaccination. These receptors were taken from a man in his fifties or sixties who received an inactivated influenza vaccine.

The chain recombines TRBV20-1 with TRBJ2-1; TRBD2 matches 10 bases. Germline CDR1 DFQATT, CDR2 SNEGSKA (reference sequence). The CDR3 covers 16 residues. Unmatched junction bases numbered 11, after V lost 0 bases and J lost 9 bases. The CDR3 region is CSARDRPAGGPGEQFF. The CDR3 DNA follows: TGCAGTGCTAGAGATCGACCAGCGGGAGGGCCGGGTGAGCAGTTCTTC.

This clonotype was detected a few times. The chain combines TRBV11-1 with TRBJ2-2; 11 positions match TRBD2. The germline V gene has CDR1 SGHAT and CDR2 FQDESV (reference sequence). The CDR3 sequence is 20 residues long. The V segment lost 4 bases and the J segment 1 base; nucleotides outside the gene matches: 14. The CDR3 DNA reads as TGTGCCAGCAGCTCGGGAGAGACTAGCGGGGTATACCGGAACACCGGGGAGCTGTTTTTT. This gives the protein CASSSGETSGVYRNTGELFF.

Ten or more counts support this clonotype. This rearrangement joins TRBV12-3 or TRBV12-4 to TRBJ2-2, with 8 nucleotides matching TRBD2. The J segment lost 7 bases and the V segment lost 6 bases, leaving 7 bases of the junction unmatched. CDR3 length: 14 amino acids. The DNA of the CDR3 is TGTGCCAGCAGAGGTCTAGCGGGTGGCGGGGAGCTGTTTTTT. It specifies CASRGLAGGGELFF.

This clonotype showed up many times. This rearrangement joins TRBV2 to TRBJ2-1; TRBD1 matches at 7 bases. The CDR3 spans 13 residues. CDR1 SNHLY and CDR2 FYNNEI come from the germline V gene. Trimming took 6 bases from V and 8 from J; bases not matched to a gene: 7. DNA of the CDR3: TGTGCCAGCAGAGACACAGGGGTCCATGAGCAGTTCTTC. It translates to CASRDTGVHEQFF.

This chain uses TRBV7-2 with TRBJ1-4, with no clear D. CDR1 is SGHTA, CDR2 FQGNSA, per germline. V gave up 1 base and J gave up 7 bases, with 10 bases separating them. The CDR3 has 14 residues. CDR3 bases: TGTGCCAGCAGCTTAGGCGGATGGAGTGAAAAACTGTTTTTT. Protein product: CASSLGGWSEKLFF.

The sample holds many counts of this clonotype. V and J are TRBV9 and TRBJ2-1, with 13 bases fitting TRBD2. Germline V lookup: CDR1 SGDLS, CDR2 YYNGEE. Trimming removed 4 bases from V and 12 bases from J; junction bases left unmatched: 13. The CDR3 sequence is 16 residues long. Here the CDR3 DNA reads TGTGCCAGCAGCCCGGGACTAGCGGGAACAGTTTTGGGGCAGTTCTTC. As protein: CASSPGLAGTVLGQFF.

In its sample, this clonotype was seen many times. This chain connects TRBV27 to TRBJ2-2; 8 nucleotides match TRBD1. Trimming at V came to 6 bases and at J to 0 bases, leaving 3 bases not matched to a gene. CDR1 and CDR2 from the germline V gene are MNHEY and SMNVEV (reference sequence). The CDR3 runs 15 residues. The CDR3 nucleotides read TGTGCCAGCAGCCAGGACAGGGCGAACACCGGGGAGCTGTTTTTT. It specifies CASSQDRANTGELFF.

The table lists this clonotype with a few counts. V usage is TRBV6-4 and J usage is TRBJ2-4; no reliable D call. This CDR3 contains 15 residues. The germline V gene encodes CDR1 MRHNA and CDR2 SNTAGT. V was trimmed by 3 bases and J by 2 bases, leaving 11 bases between them. The CDR3 DNA follows: TGTGCCAGCAGTGAAGGGATAGGTACCAAAAACATTCAGTACTTC. Protein: CASSEGIGTKNIQYF.

This chain connects TRBV15 to TRBJ2-1; 8 nucleotides agree with TRBD1. CDR1 LNHNV and CDR2 YYDKDF come from the germline V gene (reference sequence). J was trimmed by 4 bases and V by 5 bases; bases with no gene match: 7. The CDR3 length is 15 residues. The CDR3 DNA sequence: TGTGCCACCAGCGGTGACAGGGGCGGGTACAATGAGCAGTTCTTC. Translating gives CATSGDRGGYNEQFF.

This clonotype was seen a handful of times. This chain uses TRBV28 with TRBJ2-3; D uncertain. Trimming removed 2 bases from V and 1 base from J, with 13 bases in between. Germline V gene data show CDR1 as MDHEN and CDR2 as SYDVKM. The CDR3 totals 16 residues. The CDR3, as DNA: TGTGCCAGCAGTTTAGGGGTCCGACTCGGCACAGATACGCAGTATTTT. This gives the protein CASSLGVRLGTDTQYF.

The gene calls are TRBV12-3 or TRBV12-4 and TRBJ1-2, with TRBD1 as a possible D gene (6 bases). The CDR3 sequence is 15 residues long. V dropped 6 bases and J dropped 3 bases, with 17 bases sitting between them. Written as DNA, the CDR3 is TGTGCCAGCAGCTTTTCGAGGGGGAAGGACTATGGCTACACCTTC. It yields the protein CASSFSRGKDYGYTF.

The V call is TRBV12-3 or TRBV12-4, the J call TRBJ2-3; D possibly uses TRBD1 or TRBD2 (5 bases each). The CDR3 sequence is 15 residues long. V lost 6 bases to trimming and J lost 1 base, with 14 bases between them. CDR3 DNA sequence: TGTGCCAGCAGCCGCGGCCGAGGGGGCACAGATACGCAGTATTTT. It is translated as CASSRGRGGTDTQYF.

V gene TRBV12-3 or TRBV12-4 combines with J gene TRBJ2-2; TRBD1 matches at 7 bases. V lost 3 bases and J lost 3; bases outside the gene matches: 7. The CDR3 has 16 amino acids. CDR3 bases: TGTGCCAGCAGTTTCTCATGGACAGGCTACACCGGGGAGCTGTTTTTT. Encoded protein: CASSFSWTGYTGELFF.

DNA for the CDR3: TGTGCCAGCAGCCAAGATATCGGGGGCCTCTATGGCTACACCTTC. Translated: CASSQDIGGLYGYTF. The chain joins TRBV3-1 to TRBJ1-2, with TRBD1 as a possible D gene (6 bases). Germline CDR1 reads LGHDT; CDR2 reads YNNKEL (reference sequence). Trimming cost V 0 bases and J 4 bases, with 12 bases left between them. The CDR3 extends over 15 amino acids.

This rearrangement joins TRBV5-1 to TRBJ2-1, with 8 bases fitting TRBD1. J was trimmed by 6 bases and V by 7 bases; bases with no gene match: 12. Germline V gives CDR1 SGHRS, CDR2 YFSETQ. The CDR3 totals 15 residues. The CDR3 DNA follows: TGCGCCAGCCATGACGGGACAGGTCTAATCAATGAGCAGTTCTTC. Its protein product is CASHDGTGLINEQFF.

This clonotype was observed many times. The chain employs TRBV29-1 and TRBJ2-7; D ambiguous. The length of the CDR3 is 13 residues. Germline V lookup: CDR1 SQVTM, CDR2 ANQGSEA. Trimming removed 5 bases from V and 6 bases from J, with 17 bases in between. CDR3 nucleotides: TGCAGCGTTCTCGAGGTTAGGAAGGGCGAGCAGTACTTC. Amino acids: CSVLEVRKGEQYF.

V gene TRBV7-6 combines with J gene TRBJ2-1; TRBD2 agrees at 12 bases. The CDR3 extends over 17 amino acids. The ends lost 5 bases at V and 4 bases at J; junction bases unmatched: 9. The germline CDR1 and CDR2 sequences are SGHVS and FNYEAQ. The chain's CDR3 is CASSLSTSGGVYNEQFF. The CDR3 region has the DNA TGTGCCAGCAGCCTCTCGACTAGCGGGGGCGTGTACAATGAGCAGTTCTTC.

The sample holds a few counts of this clonotype. The chain links TRBV28 to TRBJ2-7, with 7 bases aligning to TRBD2. Per germline, CDR1 MDHEN and CDR2 SYDVKM. The CDR3 has 16 amino acids. The J segment lost 3 bases and the V segment lost 1 base, leaving 9 bases of the junction unmatched. The CDR3, as DNA: TGTGCCAGCAGTTTATTGGCTAGCGGTTTTAGCTACGAGCAGTACTTC. Its protein product is CASSLLASGFSYEQYF.

In its sample, this clonotype was seen a few times. The chain couples TRBV7-9 to TRBJ2-1; no clear D gene. The CDR3 loop spans 14 amino acids. V was clipped by 10 bases and J by 6 bases, with 19 bases between them. Germline CDR1 SEHNR, CDR2 FQNEAQ (reference sequence). The CDR3 DNA follows: TGTGCCACTAAGCTTAATGGTATGTTCAATGAGCAGTTCTTC. This encodes CATKLNGMFNEQFF.

The gene calls are TRBV18 and TRBJ1-1; D possibly corresponds to TRBD1 (6 bases). V lost 6 bases to trimming and J lost 5 bases, with 28 bases between them. The V gene's germline CDR1 is KGHSH and CDR2 LQKENI. The CDR3 has 18 amino acids. The chain's CDR3 is CASSPRNRPLPQGTEAFF. The CDR3 nucleotides are TGTGCCAGCTCCCCCCGTAACAGGCCGCTCCCTCAGGGGACTGAAGCTTTCTTT.

This chain links TRBV7-2 with TRBJ2-3, with D maybe TRBD2 (5 bases). V shed 0 bases and J shed 1 base, with 11 bases lying between them. This CDR3 spans 16 amino acids. Looked up from germline, CDR1 is SGHTA and CDR2 is FQGNSA. The CDR3 sequence: CASSLARDGGTDTQYF. The CDR3, as DNA: TGTGCCAGCAGCTTAGCACGGGATGGGGGCACAGATACGCAGTATTTT.

The CDR3 is CAWSNPHRGGWDKNIQYF. In nucleotides, the CDR3 is TGTGCCTGGAGTAACCCCCACAGAGGTGGTTGGGACAAAAACATTCAGTACTTC. The V call is TRBV30, the J call TRBJ2-4; D is ambiguous. Germline CDR1 and CDR2: GTSNPN and SVGIG (reference sequence). This CDR3 is 18 amino acids long. V was pared by 2 bases and J by 3 bases, with 23 bases between.

This clonotype was picked up many times. The V call is TRBV29-1, the J call TRBJ2-1; D unclear. Per germline, CDR1 SQVTM and CDR2 ANQGSEA. The CDR3 has 9 residues. The V end lost 3 bases, the J end lost 6 bases, and 0 bases lay between the germline ends. The CDR3 bases are TGCAGCGTTGACAATGAGCAGTTCTTC. It translates to CSVDNEQFF.

The chain recombines TRBV4-2 with TRBJ2-2; D not resolved. This CDR3 region has 14 residues. Trimming removed 0 bases at V and 4 bases at J, with 6 bases between. CDR1 and CDR2 (germline): LGHNA, YNFKEQ. CDR3 nucleotide sequence: TGTGCCAGCAGCCAAGATACCGGCACCGGGGAGCTGTTTTTT. Translation gives CASSQDTGTGELFF.

This clonotype was found a few times. The chain has TRBV5-1 and TRBJ2-7; tentatively, D is TRBD2 (7 bases). Trimming pared 1 base from V and 5 bases from J, leaving 16 bases between. This CDR3 is built from 15 residues. Germline assignment: CDR1 SGHRS and CDR2 YFSETQ. CDR3 in amino acids: CASSLRGGSFDEQYF. CDR3 sequence (DNA): TGCGCCAGCAGCTTGAGGGGGGGGTCATTCGACGAGCAGTACTTC.

This clonotype was detected only a few times. The CDR3 here is CASSQAVGTSTGEQYF. The CDR3 nucleotides read TGTGCCAGCAGCCAAGCCGTCGGGACATCTACTGGCGAGCAGTACTTC. V usage is TRBV4-2 and J usage is TRBJ2-7, with D perhaps matching TRBD1 (6 bases). V gave up 1 base and J gave up 6 bases, with 19 bases separating them. The length of the CDR3 is 16 residues. Germline loops: CDR1 LGHNA, CDR2 YNFKEQ.

This chain connects TRBV15 to TRBJ2-4; a weak D match, TRBD2 (6 bases). The V end lost 3 bases, the J end lost 9 bases, and 21 bases lay between the germline ends. The CDR3 totals 16 residues. Germline values: CDR1 LNHNV, CDR2 YYDKDF (reference sequence). The DNA for the CDR3 is TGTGCCACCAGCAGTGTACGCGGGACTCCCGAGGGCATTCAGTACTTC. It is translated as CATSSVRGTPEGIQYF.

CDR3: CASSLFGGSSVSYEQYF. The CDR3 nucleotides read TGTGCCAGCAGCCTGTTTGGCGGAAGTAGTGTTTCCTACGAGCAGTACTTC. The rearrangement links TRBV28 to TRBJ2-7; D gene uncertain. V shed 6 bases and J shed 1 base, with 22 bases lying between them. This CDR3 has 17 residues. Germline-derived CDR1 and CDR2 are MDHEN and SYDVKM.